The 17 T cell receptor beta chains listed next were all sequenced from one sample in a study of T-cell reconstitution after alpha-beta-depleted transplantation in children. For TCRbeta, the library was prepared with unique molecular identifiers. TCRdb redid the calling of the PCR reads with MiXCR, one entry per CDR3 protein. Seen here are 170,000 or so distinct CDR3 sequences, approximately 6.6% observed once, and the top ten hold 3%. The sample was PBMCs from the stem cell graft donor, taken from the stem cell graft. The receptors stem from a human donor who donated a stem cell graft to a child with Wiskott-Aldrich syndrome.

This clonotype was detected many times. The rearrangement joins TRBV5-1 to TRBJ1-1, with TRBD1 as a possible D gene (5 bases). Looked up from germline, CDR1 is SGHRS and CDR2 is YFSETQ. With 3 bases removed from V and 5 bases from J, the gap between germline ends came to 11 bases. The CDR3 runs 13 residues. CDR3 coding DNA: TGCGCCAGCAGCTCATGGGGGACGACTGAAGCTTTCTTT. Translation gives CASSSWGTTEAFF.

In its sample, this clonotype was seen many times. The CDR3 sequence: CASSSGHNTGELFF. The CDR3 DNA reads as TGTGCCAGCAGCTCGGGACATAACACCGGGGAGCTGTTTTTT. V is TRBV7-7 and J is TRBJ2-2; D is possibly TRBD1 (6 bases). Trimming shortened V by 4 bases and J by 2 bases, and 8 bases separated the two germline ends. Germline V gives CDR1 SSHAT, CDR2 FNYEAQ (reference sequence). The CDR3 is 14 amino acids.

There are many counts of this clonotype. The V gene is TRBV4-3, the J gene TRBJ2-1; 11 nucleotides align to TRBD2. With V trimmed by 0 bases and J by 4 bases, 8 bases remained unmatched. The CDR3 runs 18 residues. CDR1 is LGHNA, CDR2 YSLEER, per germline. This CDR3 is CASSQDQLAGVVYNEQFF. CDR3 DNA: TGCGCCAGCAGCCAAGATCAACTAGCGGGAGTTGTGTACAATGAGCAGTTCTTC.

The J gene is TRBJ2-3, the V gene TRBV7-6, with 10 bases identical to TRBD2. Germline CDR1 SGHVS, CDR2 FNYEAQ. CDR3 length: 15 amino acids. Unmatched junction bases numbered 5, after V lost 5 bases and J lost 3 bases. The CDR3 DNA reads as TGTGCCAGCAGCCAAACGGGACTAGCGACAGATACGCAGTATTTT. This gives the protein CASSQTGLATDTQYF.

V and J are TRBV19 and TRBJ2-5; D not resolved. Germline V lookup: CDR1 LNHDA, CDR2 SQIVND (reference sequence). The CDR3 consists of 15 residues. The V end was cut by 10 bases, the J end by 0 bases, with 18 bases between. CDR3 sequence: CAIIPQGGYQETQYF. The CDR3 DNA sequence: TGTGCCATTATCCCCCAAGGCGGCTACCAAGAGACCCAGTACTTC.

This clonotype has more than one count but fewer than ten. The J gene is TRBJ2-7, the V gene TRBV30; 7 nucleotides match TRBD1. After removal of 0 bases from V and 6 bases from J, the junction contained 8 bases not matched to a gene. This CDR3 region has 14 residues. Germline CDR1 is GTSNPN and CDR2 is SVGIG (reference sequence). The CDR3 DNA sequence: TGTGCCTGGAGTGTACGGACAGGTAGAGGCGAGCAGTACTTC. This translates into CAWSVRTGRGEQYF.

Concerning this clonotype itself: At one end the junction does not follow the germline gene, possibly because of a read error. The chain combines TRBV3-1 with TRBJ2-7; 14 bases are a match to TRBD2. Germline loops: CDR1 LGHDT, CDR2 YNNKEL (reference sequence). The CDR3 contains 18 residues. CDR3 amino acids: CTSSPPPRLAGGPNKQYF. CDR3 bases: TGTACCAGCAGCCCGCCTCCCCGACTAGCGGGAGGGCCGAATAAGCAGTACTTC.

This clonotype appeared a few times. The chain joins TRBV2 to TRBJ2-5; 8 bases match TRBD1. The germline gives CDR1 SNHLY, CDR2 FYNNEI. The CDR3 has 14 residues. After removal of 6 bases from V and 5 bases from J, the junction contained 8 bases not matched to a gene. CDR3 sequence (DNA): TGTGCCAGCAGCGGACAGGGCGTTGGGGAGACCCAGTACTTC. Amino acids: CASSGQGVGETQYF. Looking up the rest from reference TRBV2 and TRBJ2-5 gives the full variable domain: EPEVTQTPSHQVTQMGQEVILRCVPISNHLYFYWYRQILGQKVEFLVSFYNNEISEKSEIFDDQFSVERPDGSNFTLKIRSTKLEDSAMYFCASSGQGVGETQYFGPGTRLLVL.

This clonotype was observed a handful of times. V gene TRBV5-1 combines with J gene TRBJ2-1, with D perhaps TRBD1 (6 bases). V lost 3 bases and J 0 bases, leaving 13 bases between the germline ends. This CDR3 comprises 16 residues. Germline V gene data show CDR1 as SGHRS and CDR2 as YFSETQ. The DNA for the CDR3 is TGCGCCAGCAGCTCCCCCAGGGGTAGCTCCTACAATGAGCAGTTCTTC. Amino acid sequence: CASSSPRGSSYNEQFF.

This clonotype was counted at least ten times. The rearrangement joins TRBV12-3 or TRBV12-4 to TRBJ1-4; a weak D match, TRBD1 (6 bases). The CDR3 contains 14 residues. Trimming removed 3 bases at V and 6 bases at J, with 11 bases between. The CDR3 DNA is TGTGCCAGCAGTTTCCAGACAGGAGATGAAAAACTGTTTTTT. This translates into CASSFQTGDEKLFF.

The table lists this clonotype with many counts. The chain employs TRBV5-1 and TRBJ1-6; the D is unclear. Per the germline V gene, CDR1 is SGHRS and CDR2 is YFSETQ. Between the trimmed V and J ends, which lost 4 bases and 6 bases, there was a span of 5 bases. The CDR3 has 12 residues. The CDR3 sequence: CASSNSNSPLHF. The CDR3 nucleotides read TGCGCCAGCAGCAACAGTAATTCACCCCTCCACTTT.

The genes are TRBV18 and TRBJ1-4; no firm D call. From germline, CDR1 is KGHSH and CDR2 LQKENI. The V end lost 3 bases, the J end lost 2 bases, and 4 bases lay between the germline ends. The CDR3 runs to 13 residues. CDR3 residues: CASSPPTNEKLFF. In DNA form, the CDR3 reads TGTGCCAGCTCACCTCCGACTAATGAAAAACTGTTTTTT.

This clonotype was seen a few times. The V and J genes are TRBV5-1 and TRBJ2-2; 8 nucleotides agree with TRBD2. There are 16 residues in the CDR3. Germline-derived CDR1 and CDR2 are SGHRS and YFSETQ. V shed 1 base and J 1 base; nucleotides not matched to a gene: 3. CDR3 DNA: TGCGCCAGCAGCTTGCGGGGGGGCCAGAACACCGGGGAGCTGTTTTTT. Translation: CASSLRGGQNTGELFF. The full variable domain, in which reference TRBV5-1 and TRBJ2-2 provide the parts outside the CDR3, is KAGVTQTPRYLIKTRGQQVTLSCSPISGHRSVSWYQQTPGQGLQFLFEYFSETQRNKGNFPGRFSGRQFSNSRSEMNVSTLELGDSALYLCASSLRGGQNTGELFFGEGSRLTVL.

The chain employs TRBV5-1 and TRBJ1-1; D perhaps matches TRBD1 (5 bases). The germline V gene has CDR1 SGHRS and CDR2 YFSETQ. The CDR3 length is 14 residues. Trimming pared 1 base from V and 1 base from J, leaving 8 bases between. For the CDR3, the DNA is TGCGCCAGCAGCTTGCAACAGGAGAACACTGAAGCTTTCTTT. Protein: CASSLQQENTEAFF.

This clonotype was recorded many times. The chain joins TRBV18 to TRBJ1-2, with 7 bases that match TRBD1. With 2 bases clipped from V and 1 base from J, the junction kept 10 bases outside the gene matches. Per the germline V gene, CDR1 is KGHSH and CDR2 is LQKENI. The CDR3 spans 17 residues. Here the CDR3 DNA reads TGTGCCAGCTCACCAATTTTTGGACAGGAGGATAACTATGGCTACACCTTC. Protein product: CASSPIFGQEDNYGYTF.

The gene calls are TRBV24-1 and TRBJ2-1; 8 nucleotides align to TRBD1. CDR1 is KGHDR and CDR2 is SFDVKD in the germline V gene. This CDR3 is built from 15 residues. Germline trimming cut 3 bases from V and 6 bases from J; bases unmatched to any gene: 6. The CDR3 loop reads CATSDRTGFSNEQFF. DNA for the CDR3: TGTGCCACCAGTGATAGGACAGGGTTCTCCAATGAGCAGTTCTTC.

This clonotype was recorded many times. The rearrangement joins TRBV12-3 or TRBV12-4 to TRBJ2-7; 9 bases map to TRBD2. The length of the CDR3 is 13 residues. J lost 2 bases, V lost 6 bases, and 2 bases had no gene match. The CDR3 DNA reads as TGTGCCAGCAGCCTAGCGGGGACCTACGAGCAGTACTTC. Translated, it gives CASSLAGTYEQYF.